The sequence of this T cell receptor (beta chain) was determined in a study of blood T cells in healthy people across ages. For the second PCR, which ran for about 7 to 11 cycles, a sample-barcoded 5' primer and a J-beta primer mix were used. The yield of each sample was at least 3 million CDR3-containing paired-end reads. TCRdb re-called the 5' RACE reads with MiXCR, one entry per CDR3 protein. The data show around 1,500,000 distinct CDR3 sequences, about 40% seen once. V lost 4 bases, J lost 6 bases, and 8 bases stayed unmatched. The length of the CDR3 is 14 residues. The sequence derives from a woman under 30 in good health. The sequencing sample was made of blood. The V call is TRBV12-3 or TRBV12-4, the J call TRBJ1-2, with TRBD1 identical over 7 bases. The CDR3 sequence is CASSYGTALDGYTF. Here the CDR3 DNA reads TGTGCCAGCAGTTACGGGACAGCCCTCGATGGCTACACCTTC.